One sample yielded the 32 T cell receptor beta chains listed below, sequenced in a study of blood T cells in healthy people across ages. Combining a sample-barcoded 5' primer with a J-beta primer mix, a second PCR ran for roughly 6 to 11 cycles. TCRdb recomputed calls from the 5' RACE reads with MiXCR, one row per CDR3 protein. The sample carries 1.5 million to 2 million distinct CDR3 sequences, about 39% recorded once. Material for sequencing was blood. The receptors shown here come from a human donor in good health.

This clonotype was found a few times. The chain carries TRBV24-1 and TRBJ2-5, with 7 bases identical to TRBD1. Trimming cost V 4 bases and J 2 bases; bases outside gene matches: 3. Germline loops: CDR1 KGHDR, CDR2 SFDVKD. The CDR3 is made up of 14 amino acids. CDR3 protein: CATSEPGQQETQYF. CDR3 bases: TGTGCCACCAGTGAACCGGGACAGCAAGAGACCCAGTACTTC.

This chain uses TRBV15 with TRBJ2-7; no clear D gene. The CDR3 has 14 amino acids. Looked up from germline, CDR1 is LNHNV and CDR2 is YYDKDF (reference sequence). V lost 0 bases and J lost 3, with 9 bases in between. CDR3 amino acids: CATSRDPNSYEQYF. The CDR3 DNA follows: TGTGCCACCAGCAGAGATCCAAACAGCTACGAGCAGTACTTC.

The J gene is TRBJ2-5, the V gene TRBV29-1; no clear D gene. The germline V gene encodes CDR1 SQVTM and CDR2 ANQGSEA. Trimming stripped 0 bases from V and 0 bases from J, with 8 bases between. The CDR3 runs 14 residues. Here the CDR3 reads CSVEDTTDQETQYF. The DNA of the CDR3 is TGCAGCGTTGAAGATACCACGGACCAAGAGACCCAGTACTTC.

The chain employs TRBV29-1 and TRBJ1-2; 7 positions match TRBD1. The CDR3 sequence is 11 residues long. Germline assignment: CDR1 SQVTM and CDR2 ANQGSEA. J lost 12 bases, V lost 7 bases, and 11 bases had no gene match. CDR3 sequence reads: CSARDSVVHTF. CDR3 bases: TGCAGCGCGCGGGACAGTGTTGTCCACACCTTC. Full variable domain (missing parts from reference TRBV29-1 and TRBJ1-2): SAVISQKPSRDICQRGTSLTIQCQVDSQVTMMFWYRQQPGQSLTLIATANQGSEATYESGFVIDKFPISRPNLTFSTLTVSNMSPEDSSIYLCSARDSVVHTFGSGTRLTVV.

This clonotype was counted between two and nine times. V and J are TRBV5-1 and TRBJ2-7; 12 bases are shared with TRBD2. This CDR3 has 15 residues. V shed 4 bases, J shed 5 bases, and the junction held 7 bases outside the gene matches. Germline values: CDR1 SGHRS, CDR2 YFSETQ. The CDR3 coding sequence is TGCGCCAGCAGCCCACTAGCGGGGGGCCTCCACGAGCAGTACTTC. Amino acid sequence: CASSPLAGGLHEQYF.

This clonotype has only a few counts. The chain employs TRBV7-2 and TRBJ1-2, with unresolved D. Trimming removed 3 bases from V and 4 bases from J, with 9 bases in between. CDR3 length equals 13 residues. Germline-derived CDR1 and CDR2 are SGHTA and FQGNSA. The CDR3, as DNA: TGTGCCAGCAGCTTCGACGGGGTCTATGGCTACACCTTC. This codes for CASSFDGVYGYTF.

Comments on this clonotype: One end of the junction is discordant with germline, which a read error may explain. J is TRBJ2-7 and V is TRBV7-8; D remains unclear. The CDR3 runs 14 residues. Germline CDR1 reads SGHVS; CDR2 reads FQNEAQ. CDR3 in amino acids: CTSSLGRSSYEQYF. DNA for the CDR3: TGTACCAGCAGCTTAGGTAGATCCTCCTACGAGCAGTACTTC. Combining the CDR3 with reference TRBV7-8 and TRBJ2-7 gives the whole variable domain GAGVSQSPRYKVAKRGQDVALRCDPISGHVSLFWYQQALGQGPEFLTYFQNEAQLDKSGLPSDRFFAERPEGSVSTLKIQRTQQEDSAVYLCTSSLGRSSYEQYFGPGTRLTVT.

This chain uses TRBV28 with TRBJ2-7; no clear D gene. Germline values: CDR1 MDHEN, CDR2 SYDVKM. There are 15 residues in the CDR3. Deletions cut 4 bases from V and 1 base from J, with 14 bases between. DNA for the CDR3: TGTGCCAGCAGTTACCGGATCGATGGGTCCTACGAGCAGTACTTC. It codes for CASSYRIDGSYEQYF. Full variable domain (outside the CDR3, taken from reference TRBV28 and TRBJ2-7): DVKVTQSSRYLVKRTGEKVFLECVQDMDHENMFWYRQDPGLGLRLIYFSYDVKMKEKGDIPEGYSVSREKKERFSLILESASTNQTSMYLCASSYRIDGSYEQYFGPGTRLTVT.

The chain joins TRBV7-2 to TRBJ2-1; the match to TRBD2 covers 12 bases. Germline CDR1 and CDR2: SGHTA and FQGNSA. The J segment lost 6 bases and the V segment lost 4 bases, leaving 7 bases of the junction unmatched. The CDR3 runs 16 residues. The CDR3 DNA is TGTGCCAGCAGCTCCGGTGGACTAGCGGGGCGCAATGAGCAGTTCTTC. Its translation: CASSSGGLAGRNEQFF.

J is TRBJ1-2 and V is TRBV6-1; D gene uncertain. Between the trimmed V and J ends, which lost 2 bases and 8 bases, there was a span of 12 bases. CDR1 and CDR2 from the germline V gene are MNHNS and SASEGT. CDR3 length: 13 amino acids. The CDR3 sequence: CASSESAVSGYTF. CDR3 coding DNA: TGTGCCAGCAGTGAATCGGCAGTCAGCGGCTACACCTTC.

The sample holds one count of this clonotype. The chain joins TRBV7-2 to TRBJ2-5; perhaps TRBD2 as D (6 bases). Germline loops: CDR1 SGHTA, CDR2 FQGNSA. The CDR3 runs to 16 residues. The V and J ends lost 1 base and 4 bases respectively, with 16 bases between them. The CDR3 DNA is TGTGCCAGCAGCTTAGGTGGCGGGAACTCAGGAGAGACCCAGTACTTC. This translates into CASSLGGGNSGETQYF.

The chain has TRBV27 and TRBJ2-5, with D perhaps TRBD2 (6 bases). The CDR3 sequence is 17 residues long. From germline, CDR1 is MNHEY and CDR2 SMNVEV (reference sequence). The V gene lost 4 bases and the J gene lost 5 bases, with 23 bases spanning the gap. The CDR3 loop is CASSSTPRDWDQETQYF. CDR3 nucleotides: TGTGCCAGCAGTTCTACCCCCAGGGACTGGGATCAGGAGACCCAGTACTTC.

This chain links TRBV9 with TRBJ2-2; D tentatively fits TRBD1 or TRBD2 (6 bases each). From germline, CDR1 is SGDLS and CDR2 YYNGEE. V lost 2 bases to trimming and J lost 5 bases, with 16 bases between them. This CDR3 region has 16 residues. CDR3 bases: TGTGCCAGCAGCGTGGATGCCAGGGGAGGTACCGGGGAGCTGTTTTTT. Translation gives CASSVDARGGTGELFF.

This clonotype has a handful of counts. The chain recombines TRBV6-2 or TRBV6-3 with TRBJ2-1; 13 bases match TRBD2. Germline V gene lookup returns CDR1 MNHEY and CDR2 SVGEGT. This CDR3 is built from 16 residues. Germline trimming cut 6 bases from V and 6 bases from J; bases unmatched to any gene: 8. The CDR3 spells CASRTSGGARTNEQFF. CDR3 nucleotides: TGTGCCAGCAGAACTAGCGGGGGGGCTAGGACCAATGAGCAGTTCTTC.

The J gene is TRBJ2-5, the V gene TRBV7-9; tentative D call: TRBD1 (6 bases). Trimming removed 4 bases at V and 11 bases at J, with 20 bases between. CDR3 length: 14 amino acids. Per germline, CDR1 SEHNR and CDR2 FQNEAQ (reference sequence). The CDR3 DNA reads TGTGCCAGCAGCTGGGGCAGGGGCGGTTACGGGCAGTACTTC. Its translation: CASSWGRGGYGQYF.

This clonotype has at least ten counts. V is TRBV20-1 and J is TRBJ2-5, with 13 bases identical to TRBD2. The V gene end was trimmed by 6 bases and the J gene end by 0 bases; junction bases not matched to a gene: 10. CDR1 and CDR2 from the germline V gene are DFQATT and SNEGSKA (reference sequence). The CDR3 covers 17 residues. The CDR3: CSAAGTSGEMYQETQYF. For the CDR3, the DNA is TGCAGTGCCGCTGGGACTAGCGGGGAAATGTACCAAGAGACCCAGTACTTC.

This clonotype was counted between two and nine times. The chain carries TRBV3-1 and TRBJ2-7; D ambiguous. V was cut by 4 bases and J by 3 bases, with 7 bases left in between. CDR1 and CDR2 (germline): LGHDT, YNNKEL (reference sequence). The CDR3 covers 12 residues. For the CDR3, the DNA is TGTGCCAGCAGCCGGAGTCACTACGAGCAGTACTTC. Its protein product is CASSRSHYEQYF.

The chain is built from TRBV6-2 or TRBV6-3 and TRBJ2-3; possibly TRBD1 for D (5 bases). CDR1 and CDR2 from the germline V gene are MNHEY and SVGEGT. Trimming stripped 0 bases from V and 2 bases from J, with 9 bases between. This CDR3 has 15 residues. CDR3 sequence (DNA): TGTGCCAGCAGTTACTCCAGGGCCAACACAGATACGCAGTATTTT. Encoded protein: CASSYSRANTDTQYF.

This chain connects TRBV7-9 to TRBJ2-3, with TRBD2 as a possible D gene (6 bases). The CDR3 runs 15 residues. The V end was cut by 5 bases, the J end by 6 bases, with 18 bases between. The germline V gene encodes CDR1 SEHNR and CDR2 FQNEAQ (reference sequence). CDR3 coding DNA: TGTGCCAGCAGCCACCCCTGGCTGGGGGGTGATACGCAGTATTTT. Translation: CASSHPWLGGDTQYF. The whole variable domain, remainder taken from reference TRBV7-9 and TRBJ2-3, is DTGVSQNPRHKITKRGQNVTFRCDPISEHNRLYWYRQTLGQGPEFLTYFQNEAQLEKSRLLSDRFSAERPKGSFSTLEIQRTEQGDSAMYLCASSHPWLGGDTQYFGPGTRLTVL.

The table lists this clonotype with a few counts. This chain links TRBV4-3 with TRBJ2-3; 8 nucleotides line up with TRBD1. The V and J ends lost 4 bases and 4 bases, in that order; junction bases with no gene match: 7. The CDR3 totals 15 residues. Germline V gene sequence: CDR1 LGHNA, CDR2 YSLEER. CDR3 DNA sequence: TGCGCCAGCAGCCCCGGACAGGGTTATTCAGATACGCAGTATTTT. Protein sequence: CASSPGQGYSDTQYF.

The V and J genes are TRBV6-2 or TRBV6-3 and TRBJ1-5, with 8 nucleotides matching TRBD1. The trim removed 4 bases at V and 0 bases at J, leaving 2 bases unmatched. Germline CDR1 MNHEY, CDR2 SVGEGT. This CDR3 contains 15 residues. The CDR3 spells CASSWTGLSNQPQHF. The CDR3 coding sequence is TGTGCCAGCAGTTGGACAGGGCTTAGCAATCAGCCCCAGCATTTT.

V is TRBV12-3 or TRBV12-4 and J is TRBJ1-5; 9 nucleotides agree with TRBD1. Unmatched junction bases numbered 14, after V lost 5 bases and J lost 6 bases. The CDR3 length is 17 residues. The CDR3 here is CASSRFRDRAGSQPQHF. The CDR3 DNA follows: TGTGCCAGCAGTCGATTCAGGGACAGGGCAGGGAGTCAGCCCCAGCATTTT.

J is TRBJ2-7 and V is TRBV7-2; the match to TRBD1 covers 7 bases. In germline, CDR1 is SGHTA, CDR2 FQGNSA. With 3 bases clipped from V and 3 bases from J, the junction kept 14 bases outside the gene matches. The CDR3 spans 17 residues. CDR3 amino acids: CASSFDRVSVGNYEQYF. As DNA, the CDR3 is TGTGCCAGCAGCTTTGACAGGGTTTCAGTAGGAAACTACGAGCAGTACTTC.

This chain joins TRBV20-1 and TRBJ1-2, with D perhaps TRBD1 (6 bases). The germline CDR1 and CDR2 sequences are DFQATT and SNEGSKA (reference sequence). The CDR3 has 13 amino acids. Trimming removed 6 bases from V and 0 bases from J, with 11 bases in between. CDR3 nucleotide sequence: TGCAGTGCGAACAGGGAGACTAACTATGGCTACACCTTC. This encodes CSANRETNYGYTF.

In its sample, this clonotype was seen a few times. This chain uses TRBV12-3 or TRBV12-4 with TRBJ1-4; no reliable D call. CDR3 length equals 14 residues. V gave up 3 bases and J gave up 5 bases, with 10 bases separating them. CDR3 region: CASSLSAMNEKLFF. The CDR3 nucleotides are TGTGCCAGCAGTTTGAGCGCGATGAATGAAAAACTGTTTTTT.

At least ten counts were recorded for this clonotype. The genes are TRBV7-9 and TRBJ2-7, with unresolved D. Germline assignment: CDR1 SEHNR and CDR2 FQNEAQ (reference sequence). Trimming stripped 3 bases from V and 6 bases from J, with 9 bases between. The CDR3 spans 12 residues. For the CDR3, the DNA is TGTGCCAGCAGCTTGGTAGGAACCGAGCAGTACTTC. Amino acid sequence: CASSLVGTEQYF.

The chain combines TRBV6-5 with TRBJ1-1; TRBD1 is a possible D gene (5 bases). Trimming removed 7 bases at V and 0 bases at J, with 21 bases between. The CDR3 totals 17 residues. CDR1 and CDR2 (germline): MNHEY, SVGAGI. CDR3 sequence reads: CASIKASRGFMNTEAFF. In nucleotides, the CDR3 is TGTGCCAGCATTAAGGCATCCCGGGGGTTTATGAACACTGAAGCTTTCTTT.

V and J are TRBV20-1 and TRBJ2-1; possible D gene TRBD2, 5 bases. The germline gives CDR1 DFQATT, CDR2 SNEGSKA (reference sequence). The CDR3 loop spans 14 amino acids. The V and J ends lost 6 bases and 7 bases respectively, with 19 bases between them. The CDR3 is CSAEVGSLSNEQFF. In nucleotides, the CDR3 is TGCAGTGCCGAGGTGGGGAGTCTAAGTAATGAGCAGTTCTTC.

The table lists this clonotype with a few counts. The chain employs TRBV7-2 and TRBJ2-7; D is ambiguous. Germline V gene data show CDR1 as SGHTA and CDR2 as FQGNSA. CDR3 length: 13 residues. V lost 5 bases to trimming and J lost 3 bases, with 11 bases between them. CDR3 residues: CASSPHVGYEQYF. CDR3 in DNA: TGTGCCAGCAGCCCCCACGTCGGCTACGAGCAGTACTTC.

This clonotype has more than one count but fewer than ten. The V gene is TRBV12-3 or TRBV12-4, the J gene TRBJ1-2; 7 bases agree with TRBD1. After removal of 4 bases from V and 7 bases from J, the junction contained 6 bases not matched to a gene. This CDR3 spans 13 amino acids. This chain's CDR3 is CASSSWTGFGYTF. The CDR3 region has the DNA TGTGCCAGCAGTTCGTGGACAGGATTTGGCTACACCTTC.

In this sample, this clonotype turned up many times. The germline gene is not matched at one end of the junction; a read error may be the cause. The V and J genes are TRBV7-2 and TRBJ2-7, with 7 bases lining up with TRBD2. From germline, CDR1 is SGHTA and CDR2 FQGNSA. This CDR3 is built from 14 residues. The CDR3 region is CASSLVGGAYEQYF. The CDR3 DNA reads as TGTGCCAGCAGTTTAGTGGGGGGGGCCTACGAGCAGTACTTC.

This rearrangement joins TRBV20-1 to TRBJ2-7; TRBD2 matches 13 bases. CDR1 is DFQATT and CDR2 is SNEGSKA in the germline V gene (reference sequence). The CDR3 loop spans 15 amino acids. V shed 1 base, J shed 2 bases, and the junction held 2 bases outside the gene matches. In DNA, the CDR3 is TGCAGTGCTAGAGGGACTAGCGGGGGTACCTACGAGCAGTACTTC. It encodes CSARGTSGGTYEQYF.